A selection of T cell receptor beta chains follows, all from one sample in a study of molecular identifiers for immune sequencing clone quantification. TCRdb called the PCR reads again in MiXCR, with one record for every CDR3 protein. The repertoire holds 490,000 or so distinct CDR3 sequences, with around 23% as singletons. The source material was naive CD8+ T cells from blood, with Jurkat cell RNA spiked in. These receptors originate from a human donor in good health. Some libraries in this study had Jurkat cell RNA spiked in. CDR3s include the opening cysteine and the closing phenylalanine or tryptophan. Each record gives: J gene, D gene, V gene, clone size, CDR3 DNA, CDR3 protein. A D gene is named only where the DNA matches it firmly. Size tells how often a clone was seen (once, few, many) or the class of an expanded clone, and some rows leave it out.

TRBJ2-3,-,TRBV7-9,few,TGTGCCAGCAGCTCGGGACTTGGGATCACAGATACGCAGTATTTT,CASSSGLGITDTQYF
TRBJ1-1,-,TRBV18,few,TGTGCCAGCTCACCCAAATTTGGACAGTTGAACACTGAAGCTTTCTTT,CASSPKFGQLNTEAFF
TRBJ1-3,-,TRBV4-3,many,TGCGCCAGCAGCCAAGATAACGAGGGAACGGGAAACACCATATATTTT,CASSQDNEGTGNTIYF
TRBJ2-2,TRBD2,TRBV5-1,few,TGCGCCAGCAGCCCAACGGGACTAGCGGGGTACACCGGGGAGCTGTTTTTT,CASSPTGLAGYTGELFF
TRBJ1-4,-,TRBV4-1,few,TGCGCCAGCAGCCAAGAGCGACAGGCAGTAAATGAAAAACTGTTTTTT,CASSQERQAVNEKLFF
TRBJ2-1,TRBD2,TRBV29-1,-,TGCAGCGTTGAAGCCGACAGGGCGGGAGGGCTCAATGAGCAGTTCTTC,CSVEADRAGGLNEQFF
TRBJ1-2,-,TRBV4-3,many,TGCGCCAGCAGCCACAGGAATTTTAACTATGGCTACACCTTC,CASSHRNFNYGYTF
TRBJ2-7,-,TRBV20-1,few,TGCAGTGCTAGGGACCTGAGACAGGCCTCCTACGAGCAGTACTTC,CSARDLRQASYEQYF
TRBJ2-7,TRBD2,TRBV4-3,-,TGCGCCAGCACCCCGGGACTACAGTCCTACGAGCAGTACTTC,CASTPGLQSYEQYF
TRBJ2-7,-,TRBV7-6,-,TGTGCCAGCAGCGGGTCGGACTACGAGCAGTACTTC,CASSGSDYEQYF
TRBJ2-5,-,TRBV12-3/TRBV12-4,many,TGTGCCAGCAGTTTTGGACCACGATCAGAGACCCAGTACTTC,CASSFGPRSETQYF
TRBJ2-3,TRBD2,TRBV30,many,TGTGCCTGGAGTGTACTCTCTAGCGGGAGAGCAGATACGCAGTATTTT,CAWSVLSSGRADTQYF
TRBJ2-7,-,TRBV7-6,few,TGTGCCAGCAGCCCCGTTGGGGTCGAGCAGTACTTC,CASSPVGVEQYF
TRBJ2-2,TRBD2,TRBV7-9,-,TGTGCCAGCAGCTCCCCGGGACTAGACACCGGGGAGCTGTTTTTT,CASSSPGLDTGELFF
TRBJ1-1,-,TRBV2,few,TGTGCCAGCCGAGGTCCGGGGAACACTGAAGCTTTCTTT,CASRGPGNTEAFF
TRBJ2-3,-,TRBV6-5,once,TGTGCCAGCAGTTGGGGACCGCACACAGATACGCAGTATTTT,CASSWGPHTDTQYF
TRBJ1-5,-,TRBV27,many,TGTGCCAGCAGTTTATCGGGGTTACAGCCCCAGCATTTT,CASSLSGLQPQHF
TRBJ1-1,-,TRBV30,few,TGTGCCTGGGACAAGAACACTGAAGCTTTCTTT,CAWDKNTEAFF
TRBJ2-7,TRBD1,TRBV4-2,many,TGTGCCAGCAGCCAACGGCAGGGGGCTTACGAGCAGTACTTC,CASSQRQGAYEQYF
TRBJ1-2,TRBD1,TRBV6-6,once,TGTGCCACCAAACAGGGGGCTACTAGCTATGGCTACACCTTC,CATKQGATSYGYTF
TRBJ1-3,TRBD1,TRBV4-3,few,TGCGCCAGCAGCCAAGATTTTTTGACAGGGGGCCTTGGAAACACCATATATTTT,CASSQDFLTGGLGNTIYF
TRBJ2-7,-,TRBV3-1,few,TGTGCCAGCAGCCAAGCACCGATTCTTTACGAGCAGTACTTC,CASSQAPILYEQYF
TRBJ2-1,TRBD2,TRBV29-1,few,TGCAGCGTGGTTAGCGGGAGAGTAGACAATGAGCAGTTCTTC,CSVVSGRVDNEQFF
TRBJ2-1,TRBD1,TRBV6-2/TRBV6-3,many,TGTGCCAGCAGTACCTTAGACAGGGTCAATGAGCAGTTCTTC,CASSTLDRVNEQFF
TRBJ1-5,-,TRBV7-6,-,TGTGCCAGCAGCTTAGGCATGGGAGATCAGCCCCAGCATTTT,CASSLGMGDQPQHF
TRBJ2-7,TRBD1,TRBV6-1,-,TGTGCCAGCAGAGAAACCGTTAGAGGACAGGGCTACGAGCAGTACTTC,CASRETVRGQGYEQYF
TRBJ1-1,-,TRBV6-2/TRBV6-3,few,TGTGCCAGCAGTGCTCAACCTGCTAACACTGAAGCTTTCTTT,CASSAQPANTEAFF
TRBJ2-1,TRBD1,TRBV11-2,-,TGTGCCAGCAGCTTAGCCCCGAAGACAGGGATCTACAATGAGCAGTTCTTC,CASSLAPKTGIYNEQFF
TRBJ1-4,TRBD1,TRBV4-1,-,TGCGCCAGCAGCCAAGTTCAGGGGGAGTGGAGTAATGAAAAACTGTTTTTT,CASSQVQGEWSNEKLFF
TRBJ2-6,TRBD2,TRBV3-1,once,TGTGCCAGCAGCCGTAGCGGGGCCGGGACTGGGGCCAACGTCCTGGCTTTC,CASSRSGAGTGANVLAF
TRBJ2-5,-,TRBV7-9,few,TGTGCCAGCAGCTTAGTGGACAGCTTCCAAGAGACCCAGTACTTC,CASSLVDSFQETQYF
TRBJ2-5,TRBD2,TRBV7-8,many,TGTGCCAGCAGCCCAAGACTAGCGCAAGAGACCCAGTACTTC,CASSPRLAQETQYF
TRBJ2-1,TRBD2,TRBV23-1,few,TGCGCCAGCAGTCTCAGCGGGAGGGCCTACAATGAGCAGTTCTTC,CASSLSGRAYNEQFF
TRBJ2-5,-,TRBV21-1,few,TGTGCCAGCACGAAGACTAGCGGGAGGAAGGTGGGAGAGACCCAGTACTTC,CASTKTSGRKVGETQYF
TRBJ2-7,-,TRBV4-2,-,TGTGCCAGCAGCCAAATTGTAACTAGTTCGTCGTACGAGCAGTACTTC,CASSQIVTSSSYEQYF
TRBJ2-2,TRBD2,TRBV4-1,once,TGCGCCAGCAGCCAAGTTGGTGGGAGGGATACCGGGGAGCTGTTTTTT,CASSQVGGRDTGELFF
TRBJ2-7,-,TRBV2,-,TGTGCCAGCAGTGAAGCTCCACCCATCTTGGGCCCCTACGAGCAGTACTTC,CASSEAPPILGPYEQYF